This T cell receptor (beta chain) was observed in a study of T cells in Graves' hyperthyroidism and ophthalmopathy. Whole-study results and caveats: The model foresaw ophthalmopathy a median about 6.1 months prior to onset.

Criteria for exclusion of patients were uncontrolled infection, other autoimmune disease, pregnancy or lactation. The sample holds many counts of this clonotype. The antigen remains undetermined. RNA transcripts yielded amplified TCR beta CDR3 regions. In the first-round RT-PCR of the TCR CDR3, the HTBI primer set was used. TCRdb re-called the multiplex PCR reads with MiXCR, one entry per CDR3 protein. The sample records hundreds of thousands of distinct CDR3 sequences, about 15% being singletons. This receptor was taken from a woman between 45 and 60 years old with Graves' ophthalmopathy. Sequenced: blood.

This CDR3 reads CSVEGLSYEQYF. CDR3 DNA: TGCAGCGTTGAAGGACTGAGCTACGAGCAGTACTTC. The rearrangement uses TRBV29-1 and TRBJ2-7; D unclear. The CDR3 has 12 residues. V was cut by 1 base and J by 3 bases, with 7 bases left in between. CDR1 and CDR2 (germline): SQVTM, ANQGSEA.